This T cell receptor beta chain was identified in a study of blood T cell repertoires in COVID-19. Study-level background: The analysed material was cDNA or gDNA that came from T cells, B-cell-depleted T cells, or PBMCs.

V trimming: 4 bases; J trimming: 5 bases; junction bases outside the gene matches: 9. The CDR3 has 14 residues. CDR1 and CDR2 from the germline V gene are DFQATT and SNEGSKA (reference sequence). Original processing methods: Counts of nucleated cells, estimated from reference gene primer amplification, were obtained. Assay: immunoSEQ multiplex PCR; the TCRdb copy retains only in-frame clones and omits some. Clone size and V and J calls were adopted from that table, with D and trimming inferred from the DNA. The sample has approximately 200,000 clones, about 80% seen once. Sequencing was performed on peripheral blood. The chain is built from TRBV20-1 and TRBJ2-5; 8 bases fit TRBD2. This TCR was recovered from a woman in her 30s who had recovered from COVID-19. The CDR3 sequence is CSAIEREIRETQYF. CDR3 DNA sequence: TGCAGTGCTATTGAGCGGGAGATCCGTGAGACCCAGTACTTC.